The 32 T cell receptor beta chains below were found in one sample sequenced in a study of shared clonotypes between healthy human individuals (dated by TCRdb to the early 2020s). The library was generated by the immunoSEQ multiplex PCR assay. The table was pulled from immuneACCESS by TCRdb, which kept in-frame rearrangements only. Such tables lose some clones; where checked, under half of the loss comes from unresolved V genes, and the rest has no known cause. The sample data list 2 million to 3 million clones, and 90% to 95% of these were observed just once. The ten largest clones take up around 0.37% of the sample. Sequenced material: naive CD4+ T cells from PBMCs. Read against the paper, the sample's cell subset or site label means: CD45RA+ positively selected. Every receptor here comes from a man between 18 and 29 years old in good health. Some clones in this sample may be carry-over from other donors' samples.

The chain couples TRBV5-1 to TRBJ2-5; 10 bases map to TRBD2. CDR3 length: 16 residues. Unmatched junction bases numbered 13, after V lost 6 bases and J lost 5 bases. In germline, CDR1 is SGHRS, CDR2 YFSETQ. The CDR3 sequence is CASTGEGLAGVETQYF. The CDR3 DNA reads TGCGCCAGCACAGGAGAGGGGCTAGCGGGAGTTGAGACCCAGTACTTC.

CDR3 loop: CASSIPRVWAKSYNEQFF. CDR3 sequence (DNA): TGTGCCAGTAGTATACCCCGAGTCTGGGCGAAATCCTACAATGAGCAGTTCTTC. The chain joins TRBV19 to TRBJ2-1; D remains ambiguous. The germline V gene encodes CDR1 LNHDA and CDR2 SQIVND (reference sequence). This CDR3 has 18 amino acids. Trimming removed 2 bases from V and 1 base from J, with 18 bases in between.

The chain employs TRBV18 and TRBJ2-7; D tentatively reads TRBD1 or TRBD2 (5 bases each). V lost 0 bases to trimming and J lost 8 bases, with 11 bases between them. The CDR3 length is 13 residues. The germline V gene has CDR1 KGHSH and CDR2 LQKENI. CDR3 protein: CASSPPEPGQQYF. The CDR3 nucleotides read TGTGCCAGCTCACCACCAGAGCCGGGGCAGCAGTACTTC.

The chain recombines TRBV2 with TRBJ2-3; possibly TRBD2 for D (6 bases). Trimming stripped 4 bases from V and 5 bases from J, with 22 bases between. CDR3 size: 17 residues. In germline, CDR1 is SNHLY, CDR2 FYNNEI. CDR3 bases: TGTGCCAGCAGTGGCTCAAGCGCAGGAGGGTTGGTAGATACGCAGTATTTT. It specifies CASSGSSAGGLVDTQYF. The full variable domain, in which reference TRBV2 and TRBJ2-3 provide the parts outside the CDR3, is EPEVTQTPSHQVTQMGQEVILRCVPISNHLYFYWYRQILGQKVEFLVSFYNNEISEKSEIFDDQFSVERPDGSNFTLKIRSTKLEDSAMYFCASSGSSAGGLVDTQYFGPGTRLTVL.

The J gene is TRBJ2-1, the V gene TRBV4-1, with 15 positions matching TRBD2. This CDR3 spans 15 amino acids. J gave up 8 bases and V 4 bases, and 3 bases lay outside the gene matches. CDR1 MGHRA and CDR2 YSYEKL come from the germline V gene. The CDR3 bases are TGCGCCAGCAGCCGGACTAGCGGGAGGGAGGATGAGCAGTTCTTC. Its translation is CASSRTSGREDEQFF.

V usage is TRBV2 and J usage is TRBJ1-5; tentatively, D is TRBD1 (5 bases). The CDR3 has 13 amino acids. Germline CDR1 SNHLY, CDR2 FYNNEI. Trimming left V 6 bases short and J 6 bases short, with 12 bases between. CDR3 residues: CASRQASGQPQHF. The DNA for the CDR3 is TGTGCCAGCAGACAGGCGAGTGGTCAGCCCCAGCATTTT.

The chain has TRBV30 and TRBJ1-1; D not certain. The CDR3 has 12 residues. The germline gives CDR1 GTSNPN, CDR2 SVGIG (reference sequence). V lost 0 bases to trimming and J lost 10 bases, with 12 bases between them. Written as DNA, the CDR3 is TGTGCCTGGAGTGTACGTGGGTCGGCAGCTTTCTTT. Its protein product is CAWSVRGSAAFF. Based on the CDR3 plus reference TRBV30 and TRBJ1-1, the full variable domain is SQTIHQWPATLVQPVGSPLSLECTVEGTSNPNLYWYRQAAGRGLQLLFYSVGIGQISSEVPQNLSASRPQDRQFILSSKKLLLSDSGFYLCAWSVRGSAAFFGQGTRLTVV.

Points on this clone: Additional DNA sequences in this sample encode the identical CDR3. The V call is TRBV5-1, the J call TRBJ2-3; TRBD1 matches at 8 bases. This CDR3 has 15 residues. J gave up 3 bases and V 4 bases, and 7 bases lay outside the gene matches. Germline V gene lookup returns CDR1 SGHRS and CDR2 YFSETQ. This CDR3 reads CASSPQGARTDTQYF. The CDR3 nucleotides are TGCGCCAGCAGCCCCCAGGGGGCGCGAACAGATACGCAGTATTTT.

J is TRBJ1-4 and V is TRBV19; D call uncertain. The CDR3 totals 13 residues. The ends were cut back, 6 bases at V and 7 bases at J, with 12 bases in the middle. Germline V gene sequence: CDR1 LNHDA, CDR2 SQIVND (reference sequence). CDR3 nucleotides: TGTGCCAGTAGCAAGGGAACAAGTGAAAAACTGTTTTTT. Its translation is CASSKGTSEKLFF.

This chain links TRBV5-5 with TRBJ2-7, with D perhaps matching TRBD1 or TRBD2 (7 bases each). CDR3 length equals 17 residues. The germline gives CDR1 SGHKS, CDR2 YYEKEE (reference sequence). V was shortened by 3 bases and J by 2 bases, with 21 bases between the two germline ends. The CDR3 nucleotides read TGTGCCAGCAGCTCCGGGACAGCATCACGGGGGGCCTACGAGCAGTACTTC. As protein: CASSSGTASRGAYEQYF.

The chain has TRBV5-1 and TRBJ2-2; D possibly uses TRBD1 or TRBD2 (5 bases each). CDR3 length: 16 residues. Germline lookup yields CDR1 SGHRS and CDR2 YFSETQ. V lost 0 bases, J lost 5 bases, and 14 bases lay in between. DNA of the CDR3: TGCGCCAGCAGCTTGGGGCCAGGGAGACGGACCGGGGAGCTGTTTTTT. The encoded protein is CASSLGPGRRTGELFF.

The chain couples TRBV28 to TRBJ2-7, with 16 bases lining up with TRBD2. CDR3 length: 18 amino acids. Per germline, CDR1 MDHEN and CDR2 SYDVKM. The ends lost 4 bases at V and 6 bases at J; junction bases unmatched: 12. The CDR3 here is CASSSSGLAGGPVGEQYF. In nucleotides, the CDR3 is TGTGCCAGCAGTTCATCGGGACTAGCGGGAGGGCCTGTGGGCGAGCAGTACTTC.

The chain is built from TRBV7-8 and TRBJ2-1; maybe TRBD2 (5 bases). Trimming left V 0 bases short and J 3 bases short, with 9 bases between. CDR1 and CDR2 from the germline V gene are SGHVS and FQNEAQ. The CDR3 consists of 15 residues. CDR3 DNA sequence: TGTGCCAGCAGCTTAGCGCGGGTCCACTACAATGAGCAGTTCTTC. This encodes CASSLARVHYNEQFF.

The chain is built from TRBV7-6 and TRBJ1-1, with TRBD1 matching 10 bases. V dropped 3 bases and J dropped 4; count of bases not matched to a gene: 20. The CDR3 length is 20 residues. Germline V gives CDR1 SGHVS, CDR2 FNYEAQ. This CDR3 is CASSLFPRTGTGDRGTEAFF. The CDR3 DNA sequence: TGTGCCAGCAGCTTGTTTCCGCGAACCGGGACAGGGGATCGCGGCACTGAAGCTTTCTTT. The entire variable domain, with the rest obtained from reference TRBV7-6 and TRBJ1-1, is as follows: GAGVSQSPRYKVTKRGQDVALRCDPISGHVSLYWYRQALGQGPEFLTYFNYEAQQDKSGLPNDRFSAERPEGSISTLTIQRTEQRDSAMYRCASSLFPRTGTGDRGTEAFFGQGTRLTVV.

The sample holds one count of this clone. The chain combines TRBV4-2 with TRBJ2-1, with 13 nucleotides matching TRBD2. V lost 4 bases to trimming and J lost 6 bases; unmatched junction nucleotides: 6. CDR3 length: 16 residues. Germline-derived CDR1 and CDR2 are LGHNA and YNFKEQ. The CDR3 DNA is TGTGCCAGCAGCCGGACTAGCGGGGGAGATCGCAATGAGCAGTTCTTC. It is translated as CASSRTSGGDRNEQFF.

The genes are TRBV2 and TRBJ1-1; TRBD1 agrees at 9 bases. CDR3 size: 14 residues. Germline V gives CDR1 SNHLY, CDR2 FYNNEI. V was pared by 5 bases and J by 3 bases, with 4 bases of the junction left unmatched. The CDR3 DNA is TGTGCCAGCAGTTGGGACAGGGTAGACACTGAAGCTTTCTTT. It yields the protein CASSWDRVDTEAFF.

V and J are TRBV9 and TRBJ2-1; D may be TRBD2 (6 bases). Germline V CDR1 and CDR2: SGDLS, YYNGEE. The CDR3 length is 15 residues. V dropped 1 base and J dropped 2 bases, with 10 bases sitting between them. The CDR3 loop is CASSVKSGAYNEQFF. The CDR3 DNA follows: TGTGCCAGCAGCGTAAAATCGGGGGCCTACAATGAGCAGTTCTTC.

DNA of the CDR3: TGTGCCAGTTTACAATACACAGGGCAGCCCCAGCATTTT. This translates into CASLQYTGQPQHF. The rearrangement uses TRBV19 and TRBJ1-5, with D perhaps matching TRBD1 (6 bases). Deletions cut 8 bases from V and 7 bases from J, with 15 bases between. The germline V gene encodes CDR1 LNHDA and CDR2 SQIVND (reference sequence). The CDR3 totals 13 residues.

V usage is TRBV7-3 and J usage is TRBJ2-1, with 7 nucleotides matching TRBD1. Germline V lookup: CDR1 SGHTA, CDR2 FQGTGA. This CDR3 is 14 amino acids long. V shed 5 bases, J shed 5 bases, and the junction held 6 bases outside the gene matches. In nucleotides, the CDR3 is TGTGCCAGCAGCCGGACGACAGGGCACAATGAGCAGTTCTTC. Translated: CASSRTTGHNEQFF.

The gene calls are TRBV11-2 and TRBJ2-7; TRBD2 agrees at 7 bases. This CDR3 region has 14 residues. The germline CDR1 and CDR2 sequences are SGHAT and FQNNGV. V lost 5 bases, J lost 2 bases, and 6 bases stayed unmatched. The CDR3 here is CASSRGSGTYEQYF. The CDR3 bases are TGTGCCAGCAGCCGGGGGAGCGGGACCTACGAGCAGTACTTC.

J is TRBJ2-3 and V is TRBV29-1; D uncertain. The V end lost 7 bases, the J end lost 2 bases, and 10 bases lay between the germline ends. The CDR3 contains 12 residues. Germline CDR1 and CDR2: SQVTM and ANQGSEA. Written as DNA, the CDR3 is TGCAGCGCCGCCCGCCACACAGATACGCAGTATTTT. The encoded protein is CSAARHTDTQYF.

This clone was recorded once. This chain connects TRBV27 to TRBJ1-2; perhaps TRBD1 as D (6 bases). CDR1 MNHEY and CDR2 SMNVEV come from the germline V gene (reference sequence). The CDR3 consists of 16 residues. Trimming took 5 bases from V and 4 from J, leaving 20 bases between them. The CDR3 loop reads CASSPYFKGGGYGYTF. CDR3 in DNA: TGTGCCAGCAGTCCGTACTTTAAGGGGGGCGGCTATGGCTACACCTTC.

The chain couples TRBV27 to TRBJ2-1, with 11 bases identical to TRBD2. Germline V CDR1 and CDR2: MNHEY, SMNVEV (reference sequence). V lost 7 bases and J lost 9; bases outside the gene matches: 11. This CDR3 spans 15 amino acids. CDR3 sequence (DNA): TGTGCCAGCAAGGGACTAGCGGACCTTCGCGGTGAGCAGTTCTTC. This encodes CASKGLADLRGEQFF.

For the CDR3, the DNA is TGTGCCACCGCCGCCCGGTTAAACTATGGCTACACCTTC. Protein sequence: CATAARLNYGYTF. The chain uses TRBV19 and TRBJ1-2; D is unresolved. Trimming cost V 10 bases and J 2 bases, with 14 bases left between them. Germline values: CDR1 LNHDA, CDR2 SQIVND (reference sequence). This CDR3 has 13 amino acids.

The chain combines TRBV5-1 with TRBJ2-5; unclear D gene. This CDR3 region has 13 residues. In germline, CDR1 is SGHRS, CDR2 YFSETQ. The V end lost 0 bases, the J end lost 7 bases, and 10 bases lay between the germline ends. The DNA of the CDR3 is TGCGCCAGCAGCTTGGAGATGTTGGGGACCCAGTACTTC. This codes for CASSLEMLGTQYF. Filled out from reference TRBV5-1 and TRBJ2-5, the complete variable domain reads KAGVTQTPRYLIKTRGQQVTLSCSPISGHRSVSWYQQTPGQGLQFLFEYFSETQRNKGNFPGRFSGRQFSNSRSEMNVSTLELGDSALYLCASSLEMLGTQYFGPGTRLLVL.

A word on this clone: The same CDR3 is also encoded by other DNA sequences in this sample. This rearrangement joins TRBV18 to TRBJ1-5, with 11 bases matching TRBD1. The CDR3 extends over 16 amino acids. The V segment lost 2 bases and the J segment 4 bases; nucleotides outside the gene matches: 4. From germline, CDR1 is KGHSH and CDR2 LQKENI. CDR3 bases: TGTGCCAGCTCACCAGGGACAGGGGGGCCAAATCAGCCCCAGCATTTT. This encodes CASSPGTGGPNQPQHF.

The V gene is TRBV28, the J gene TRBJ1-1; D perhaps matches TRBD1 (6 bases). This CDR3 spans 14 amino acids. Per the germline V gene, CDR1 is MDHEN and CDR2 is SYDVKM. Trimming took off 10 bases at V and 3 bases at J, with 18 bases between the two ends. The CDR3 DNA sequence: TGTGCCACCACCCGGGATGGGGGGCACACTGAAGCTTTCTTT. This codes for CATTRDGGHTEAFF.

In DNA, the CDR3 is TGTGCCAGCAGCGAGCGGACAGTTCAAGAGACCCAGTACTTC. Protein product: CASSERTVQETQYF. V usage is TRBV2 and J usage is TRBJ2-5; TRBD1 might be the D (6 bases). The CDR3 totals 14 residues. V was trimmed by 6 bases and J by 2 bases, leaving 13 bases between them. The germline gives CDR1 SNHLY, CDR2 FYNNEI.

The rearrangement links TRBV28 to TRBJ2-7; D might be TRBD2 (6 bases). Germline V gene lookup returns CDR1 MDHEN and CDR2 SYDVKM. V was clipped by 4 bases and J by 3 bases, with 19 bases between them. The length of the CDR3 is 16 residues. The CDR3 DNA sequence: TGTGCCAGCAGTTCAGCCGGGACTCCCCCCAACTACGAGCAGTACTTC. Amino acids: CASSSAGTPPNYEQYF.

The V and J genes are TRBV4-3 and TRBJ2-2; a weak D match, TRBD2 (5 bases). V was trimmed by 4 bases and J by 1 base, leaving 28 bases between them. CDR3 length equals 21 residues. Per the germline V gene, CDR1 is LGHNA and CDR2 is YSLEER. The CDR3 here is CASSLSSFDPPADLNTGELFF. The CDR3 DNA reads as TGCGCCAGCAGCCTCTCCTCCTTTGATCCGCCAGCGGACCTGAACACCGGGGAGCTGTTTTTT.

In its sample, this clone was seen once. V usage is TRBV7-2 and J usage is TRBJ2-5; TRBD2 is a possible D gene (7 bases). CDR3 length equals 15 residues. Trimming left V 3 bases short and J 5 bases short, with 16 bases between. Germline V gene sequence: CDR1 SGHTA, CDR2 FQGNSA. The CDR3 loop reads CASSFRPGRGETQYF. CDR3 DNA: TGTGCCAGCAGCTTCAGGCCGGGGAGGGGGGAGACCCAGTACTTC. Full variable domain (rest looked up from reference TRBV7-2 and TRBJ2-5): GAGVSQSPSNKVTEKGKDVELRCDPISGHTALYWYRQSLGQGLEFLIYFQGNSAPDKSGLPSDRFSAERTGGSVSTLTIQRTQQEDSAVYLCASSFRPGRGETQYFGPGTRLLVL.

The chain links TRBV28 to TRBJ2-7; 10 positions match TRBD1. With 4 bases clipped from V and 0 bases from J, the junction kept 3 bases outside the gene matches. The CDR3 has 15 residues. The germline CDR1 and CDR2 sequences are MDHEN and SYDVKM. As DNA, the CDR3 is TGTGCCAGCAGTTCGGGACAGGGGCCCTCCTACGAGCAGTACTTC. It is translated as CASSSGQGPSYEQYF.